The sequence of this T cell receptor (beta chain) was determined in a study of T-cell memory formation after mild COVID-19. MiXCR, applied by TCRdb to the 5' RACE reads, yields one record per CDR3 protein. Among approximately 400,000 distinct CDR3 sequences listed, 24% were seen once. The CDR3 runs to 12 residues. V was shortened by 2 bases and J by 6 bases, with 8 bases between the two germline ends. Germline CDR1 is SGHRS and CDR2 is YFSETQ. Study-level findings and limits: Clones that shrank (day 15 to 85) were balanced CD4/CD8, whereas later expanders leaned CD4+.

This clonotype came up a few times. The antigen is not known. Sequencing was done on a sample of PBMCs or a T cell subset sorted from them (not recorded which). This clonotype was sampled from an adult woman who had mild COVID-19 (a few samples of this study predate the infection). Cell type and time point are not known. The chain has TRBV5-1 and TRBJ1-2, with a tentative D call TRBD1 (5 bases). The DNA of the CDR3 is TGCGCCAGCAGCTTTTCGACAGATGGCTACACCTTC. This encodes CASSFSTDGYTF.